The 21 T cell receptor beta chains listed next were all sequenced from one sample in a study of CD4 T cells in relation to SARS-CoV-2 and coronaviruses (dated by TCRdb to about 2021). CD4+ T cells from unexposed donors were collected before the COVID-19 pandemic (2011-2018). After around 11 days of culture, CD4+ T cells were isolated with the EasySep CD4+ T cell isolation kit. Their antigens remain unidentified. Libraries were made using the immunoSEQ multiplex PCR assay. The table was pulled from immuneACCESS by TCRdb, which kept in-frame rearrangements only. Such tables lose some clones; where checked, under half of the loss comes from unresolved V genes, and the rest has no known cause. Within this sample are roughly 18,000 clones, with 82% of them counted one time only. The biggest ten clones account for 31% of the sample. Input material: CD4+ T cells from PBMCs, cultured in vitro. Receptor source: a human donor in good health.

The V call is TRBV19, the J call TRBJ1-1; D gene ambiguous. V was shortened by 6 bases and J by 0 bases, with 8 bases between the two germline ends. The CDR3 is made up of 13 amino acids. Per germline, CDR1 LNHDA and CDR2 SQIVND (reference sequence). The CDR3 coding sequence is TGTGCCAGTAGAGCCAGAATGAACACTGAAGCTTTCTTT. Translation: CASRARMNTEAFF.

The chain links TRBV11-2 to TRBJ1-1; TRBD1 matches at 11 bases. The germline V gene encodes CDR1 SGHAT and CDR2 FQNNGV. The length of the CDR3 is 16 residues. Trimming cost V 4 bases and J 5 bases; bases outside gene matches: 9. The CDR3 sequence: CASSSMDRGRRTEAFF. Written as DNA, the CDR3 is TGTGCCAGCAGCTCGATGGACAGGGGGCGCCGGACTGAAGCTTTCTTT. Supplemented by reference TRBV11-2 and TRBJ1-1, the full variable domain reads EAGVAQSPRYKIIEKRQSVAFWCNPISGHATLYWYQQILGQGPKLLIQFQNNGVVDDSQLPKDRFSAERLKGVDSTLKIQPAKLEDSAVYLCASSSMDRGRRTEAFFGQGTRLTVV.

The rearrangement uses TRBV19 and TRBJ2-1; 9 bases line up with TRBD2. Germline loops: CDR1 LNHDA, CDR2 SQIVND (reference sequence). This CDR3 has 17 residues. Trimming removed 3 bases from V and 5 bases from J; junction bases left unmatched: 11. As DNA, the CDR3 is TGTGCCAGTAGTATTTCATACAGCGGGGGGAGTAACAATGAGCAGTTCTTC. Residues: CASSISYSGGSNNEQFF. Full variable domain (remainder filled in from reference TRBV19 and TRBJ2-1): DGGITQSPKYLFRKEGQNVTLSCEQNLNHDAMYWYRQDPGQGLRLIYYSQIVNDFQKGDIAEGYSVSREKKESFPLTVTSAQKNPTAFYLCASSISYSGGSNNEQFFGPGTRLTVL.

The table lists this clone with a count of one. J is TRBJ2-3 and V is TRBV7-8; 7 bases are shared with TRBD2. The CDR3 is 14 amino acids. CDR1 and CDR2 from the germline V gene are SGHVS and FQNEAQ. Trimming at V came to 5 bases and at J to 4 bases, leaving 6 bases not matched to a gene. This chain's CDR3 is CASSPRTSADTQYF. Here the CDR3 DNA reads TGTGCCAGCAGCCCACGGACTAGTGCAGATACGCAGTATTTT.

The chain employs TRBV19 and TRBJ2-7; 7 nucleotides agree with TRBD2. Looked up from germline, CDR1 is LNHDA and CDR2 is SQIVND (reference sequence). V shed 8 bases, J shed 6 bases, and the junction held 10 bases outside the gene matches. The CDR3 extends over 13 amino acids. The DNA of the CDR3 is TGTGCCAGTGGAAGAGGGAGGGAGTCCGAGCAGTACTTC. It codes for CASGRGRESEQYF.

V and J are TRBV9 and TRBJ2-3; D gene unclear. The ends were cut back, 0 bases at V and 0 bases at J, with 2 bases in the middle. The CDR3 is 13 residues long. Germline CDR1 SGDLS, CDR2 YYNGEE. CDR3: CASSVESTDTQYF. CDR3 nucleotides: TGTGCCAGCAGCGTAGAAAGCACAGATACGCAGTATTTT.

CDR3 amino acids: CASTRDRGLIGANVLTF. CDR3 coding DNA: TGTGCCAGCACCCGGGACAGGGGTCTTATTGGGGCCAACGTCCTGACTTTC. The J gene is TRBJ2-6, the V gene TRBV7-9; TRBD1 matches at 10 bases. The junction had 9 bases not matched to a gene; V was cut back by 7 bases and J by 3 bases. CDR3 length equals 17 residues. The germline CDR1 and CDR2 sequences are SEHNR and FQNEAQ (reference sequence).

V gene TRBV6-2 or TRBV6-3 combines with J gene TRBJ2-1; 15 nucleotides align to TRBD2. J gave up 4 bases and V 4 bases, and 8 bases lay outside the gene matches. The CDR3 is 18 amino acids. Germline lookup yields CDR1 MNHEY and CDR2 SVGEGT. Here the CDR3 reads CASSSPRGLAGGYNEQFF. The CDR3 DNA reads TGTGCCAGCAGTTCCCCGAGGGGACTAGCGGGGGGATACAATGAGCAGTTCTTC.

The chain carries TRBV9 and TRBJ2-3; TRBD1 is a possible D gene (6 bases). Trimming removed 3 bases at V and 2 bases at J, with 10 bases between. This CDR3 region has 14 residues. Per germline, CDR1 SGDLS and CDR2 YYNGEE. The DNA of the CDR3 is TGTGCCAGCAGCGGCGGACAGATCACAGATACGCAGTATTTT. This sequence encodes CASSGGQITDTQYF.

This sequence joins TRBV3-1 (or the pseudogene TRBV3-2) and TRBJ2-3; 14 bases are a match to TRBD2. After removal of 4 bases from V and 5 bases from J, the junction contained 5 bases not matched to a gene. The CDR3 consists of 16 residues. Germline assignment: CDR1 LGHDT and CDR2 YNNKEL (reference sequence). For the CDR3, the DNA is TGTGCCAGCAGCCCGGGACTAGCGGGAGCTAGAGATACGCAGTATTTT. Its translation is CASSPGLAGARDTQYF.

The rearrangement uses TRBV10-3 and TRBJ2-5, with TRBD2 matching 8 bases. The CDR3 totals 18 residues. From germline, CDR1 is ENHRY and CDR2 SYGVKD. J lost 5 bases, V lost 0 bases, and 14 bases had no gene match. The CDR3 DNA sequence: TGTGCCATCAGTGAGTCGATTGGGCGGGGGGCAGGACTGGAGACCCAGTACTTC. Translating gives CAISESIGRGAGLETQYF.

This chain joins TRBV6-6 and TRBJ2-3; 10 nucleotides line up with TRBD2. Germline trimming cut 4 bases from V and 1 base from J; bases unmatched to any gene: 2. The CDR3 is made up of 15 amino acids. Looked up from germline, CDR1 is MNHNY and CDR2 is SVGAGI (reference sequence). CDR3 DNA: TGTGCCAGCAGTTCCGGGACTAGCGGCACAGATACGCAGTATTTT. Encoded protein: CASSSGTSGTDTQYF.

This chain connects TRBV7-7 to TRBJ2-2; D is tentatively TRBD1 or TRBD2 (5 bases each). The CDR3 runs 13 residues. CDR1 and CDR2 (germline): SSHAT, FNYEAQ (reference sequence). The germline V and J ends were trimmed by 2 bases and 7 bases, with 8 bases remaining between them. DNA for the CDR3: TGTGCCAGCAGCTTAAGGGACGGCGGGGAGCTGTTTTTT. It specifies CASSLRDGGELFF.

V usage is TRBV10-1 and J usage is TRBJ1-1; D ambiguous. The CDR3 has 13 residues. From germline, CDR1 is WNHNN and CDR2 SYGVQD (reference sequence). V was pared by 3 bases and J by 6 bases, with 11 bases between. CDR3 nucleotide sequence: TGCGCCAGCAGTGAACTGCGTGGGTCTGAAGCTTTCTTT. Its protein is CASSELRGSEAFF.

V usage is TRBV6-5 and J usage is TRBJ2-3; D is unclear. The germline gives CDR1 MNHEY, CDR2 SVGAGI. The CDR3 totals 15 residues. Trimming removed 2 bases from V and 0 bases from J, with 9 bases in between. The CDR3 reads CASSYLRLSTDTQYF. The CDR3 region has the DNA TGTGCCAGCAGTTACCTAAGGTTGAGCACAGATACGCAGTATTTT.

The chain combines TRBV25-1 with TRBJ2-2; 8 nucleotides match TRBD2. The CDR3 is 18 residues long. Germline loops: CDR1 MGHDK, CDR2 SYGVNS. With V trimmed by 3 bases and J by 2 bases, 11 bases remained unmatched. CDR3 protein: CASSEIPRGAGNTGELFF. The CDR3, as DNA: TGTGCCAGCAGTGAGATTCCGCGGGGGGCGGGAAACACCGGGGAGCTGTTTTTT.

The chain employs TRBV2 and TRBJ2-5; possibly TRBD1 for D (5 bases). Trimming left V 5 bases short and J 1 base short, with 11 bases between. This CDR3 is built from 14 residues. CDR1 is SNHLY and CDR2 is FYNNEI in the germline V gene. As DNA, the CDR3 is TGTGCCAGCAGTCGAGACAGTATCCAAGAGACCCAGTACTTC. Translated, it gives CASSRDSIQETQYF.

J is TRBJ1-1 and V is TRBV6-5; tentatively, D is TRBD1 (5 bases). This CDR3 comprises 12 residues. The V gene lost 7 bases and the J gene lost 10 bases, with 16 bases spanning the gap. Per the germline V gene, CDR1 is MNHEY and CDR2 is SVGAGI. The CDR3 is CASTDQVQGAFF. The CDR3 region has the DNA TGTGCCAGCACCGACCAGGTGCAGGGAGCTTTCTTT.

The chain couples TRBV6-6 to TRBJ1-3; 7 bases fit TRBD1. The junction had 2 bases not matched to a gene; V was cut back by 4 bases and J by 2 bases. The CDR3 runs 14 residues. CDR1 is MNHNY, CDR2 SVGAGI, per germline (reference sequence). DNA of the CDR3: TGTGCCAGCAGTTGGGGGACAGCTGGAAACACCATATATTTT. Translating gives CASSWGTAGNTIYF.

This chain uses TRBV5-1 with TRBJ2-5, with 7 bases fitting TRBD1. Trimming at V came to 6 bases and at J to 0 bases, leaving 8 bases not matched to a gene. The germline V gene has CDR1 SGHRS and CDR2 YFSETQ. This CDR3 is built from 15 residues. CDR3: CASTPEQGNQETQYF. For the CDR3, the DNA is TGCGCCAGCACACCCGAACAGGGGAACCAAGAGACCCAGTACTTC.

The chain links TRBV6-2 or TRBV6-3 to TRBJ2-5; 14 bases agree with TRBD2. This CDR3 has 19 amino acids. After removal of 6 bases from V and 5 bases from J, the junction contained 17 bases not matched to a gene. Germline CDR1 is MNHEY and CDR2 is SVGEGT. This CDR3 is CASRYDYRLAGGPGETQYF. The CDR3 nucleotides read TGTGCCAGCAGATACGACTATCGACTAGCGGGAGGGCCGGGGGAGACCCAGTACTTC.